These 32 T cell receptor beta chains came from one sample sequenced in a study of cytotoxic CD8 clonotypes in ibrutinib-treated CLL. Sequenced by immunoSEQ multiplex PCR; TCRdb stores in-frame clones only, minus some. The table has fewer than 200,000 clones, under 90% seen once. The sample was PBMCs, taken after 24 months of ibrutinib treatment. Receptors originate from a human donor with chronic lymphocytic leukemia.

The chain is built from TRBV7-9 and TRBJ2-7; 7 bases are shared with TRBD2. Germline CDR1 and CDR2: SEHNR and FQNEAQ (reference sequence). With 4 bases clipped from V and 2 bases from J, the junction kept 5 bases outside the gene matches. This CDR3 spans 14 amino acids. CDR3 sequence: CASSSRDYPYEQYF. The CDR3 DNA reads as TGTGCCAGCAGCTCCAGGGACTACCCCTACGAGCAGTACTTC.

This clone came up once. This CDR3 reads CASSPSPGNQPQHF. The CDR3 DNA sequence: TGTGCCAGCTCACCATCCCCAGGGAATCAGCCCCAGCATTTT. This chain joins TRBV18 and TRBJ1-5; weak D call: TRBD1 (5 bases). Germline V gene sequence: CDR1 KGHSH, CDR2 LQKENI. Trimming cost V 2 bases and J 4 bases, with 9 bases left between them. The CDR3 runs 14 residues.

The J gene is TRBJ2-1, the V gene TRBV5-1, with a possible D match to TRBD1 (5 bases). Trimming cost V 0 bases and J 6 bases, with 13 bases left between them. The CDR3 consists of 15 residues. CDR1 is SGHRS and CDR2 is YFSETQ in the germline V gene. This CDR3 is CASSLGVGVVNEQFF. CDR3 bases: TGCGCCAGCAGCTTGGGAGTAGGGGTTGTCAATGAGCAGTTCTTC.

The gene calls are TRBV5-1 and TRBJ1-1, with TRBD1 as a possible D gene (6 bases). The V gene's germline CDR1 is SGHRS and CDR2 YFSETQ. V was pared by 0 bases and J by 0 bases, with 15 bases between. CDR3 size: 17 residues. This CDR3 is CASSLEFGGRVNTEAFF. DNA of the CDR3: TGCGCCAGCAGCTTGGAATTTGGGGGCCGGGTGAACACTGAAGCTTTCTTT.

The chain uses TRBV6-1 and TRBJ1-2; the D is unclear. With 3 bases removed from V and 5 bases from J, the gap between germline ends came to 7 bases. Germline CDR1 MNHNS, CDR2 SASEGT. The CDR3 consists of 12 residues. CDR3 protein: CASSDKGYGYTF. Written as DNA, the CDR3 is TGTGCCAGCAGTGATAAGGGTTATGGCTACACCTTC.

The J gene is TRBJ2-1, the V gene TRBV7-3, with TRBD2 matching over 8 bases. This CDR3 has 15 residues. The V gene end was trimmed by 3 bases and the J gene end by 7 bases; junction bases not matched to a gene: 8. Per the germline V gene, CDR1 is SGHTA and CDR2 is FQGTGA. This CDR3 reads CASSFTSGPTNEQFF. DNA for the CDR3: TGTGCCAGCAGCTTCACTAGCGGCCCCACAAATGAGCAGTTCTTC.

This rearrangement joins TRBV7-5 to TRBJ2-7; the table calls TRBD1, which could not be checked here. TRBV7-5 is flagged as a pseudogene. The CDR3 is 12 residues long. CDR3 sequence: CVRRTGTDEQYF. The DNA of the CDR3 is TGTGTCAGAAGGACAGGGACTGACGAGCAGTACTTC.

The V gene is TRBV6-1, the J gene TRBJ2-7; no reliable D call. Germline assignment: CDR1 MNHNS and CDR2 SASEGT. There are 12 residues in the CDR3. Trimming took 5 bases from V and 6 from J, leaving 11 bases between them. The CDR3 DNA reads as TGTGCCAGCAGTCTCCGCCCAGGCGAGCAGTACTTC. It translates to CASSLRPGEQYF.

This clone was detected a few times. Different DNA sequences within this sample yield the same CDR3. V usage is TRBV29-1 and J usage is TRBJ2-7; D is perhaps TRBD1 or TRBD2 (6 bases each). The length of the CDR3 is 14 residues. CDR1 and CDR2 (germline): SQVTM, ANQGSEA. V lost 1 base to trimming and J lost 6 bases, with 16 bases between them. The CDR3 here is CSVEGWGAGSEQYF. The CDR3 coding sequence is TGCAGCGTTGAAGGGTGGGGGGCCGGATCCGAGCAGTACTTC.

V gene TRBV7-3 combines with J gene TRBJ2-2; TRBD2 matches at 10 bases. Germline CDR1 SGHTA, CDR2 FQGTGA. CDR3 length: 15 amino acids. The ends lost 4 bases at V and 7 bases at J; junction bases unmatched: 6. Written as DNA, the CDR3 is TGTGCCAGCAGCTCGGCTAGCGGGAGTCTCGGGGAGCTGTTTTTT. Protein: CASSSASGSLGELFF.

The V and J genes are TRBV28 and TRBJ1-5; D is uncertain. CDR1 and CDR2 (germline): MDHEN, SYDVKM. The CDR3 is 15 amino acids. With 1 base removed from V and 0 bases from J, the gap between germline ends came to 7 bases. Here the CDR3 DNA reads TGTGCCAGCAGTTTATCGCCGCCTAGCAATCAGCCCCAGCATTTT. It encodes CASSLSPPSNQPQHF.

CDR3 in amino acids: CASSEQGENTEAFF. CDR3 nucleotide sequence: TGCGCCAGCAGCGAACAGGGCGAGAACACTGAAGCTTTCTTT. The chain has TRBV5-1 and TRBJ1-1, with D perhaps TRBD1 (6 bases). Germline V lookup: CDR1 SGHRS, CDR2 YFSETQ. CDR3 size: 14 residues. V lost 4 bases and J lost 1, with 11 bases in between.

The chain recombines TRBV5-1 with TRBJ1-1, with D perhaps matching TRBD1 (6 bases). V gave up 1 base and J gave up 1 base, with 11 bases separating them. Germline-derived CDR1 and CDR2 are SGHRS and YFSETQ. The CDR3 consists of 15 residues. CDR3 region: CASSLLNRANTEAFF. For the CDR3, the DNA is TGCGCCAGCAGCTTGTTGAACAGGGCGAACACTGAAGCTTTCTTT.

This chain uses TRBV6-6 with TRBJ1-5; no clear D. Germline values: CDR1 MNHNY, CDR2 SVGAGI (reference sequence). The CDR3 has 14 amino acids. Trimming stripped 2 bases from V and 5 bases from J, with 10 bases between. CDR3 sequence (DNA): TGTGCCAGCAGTTACCCAATTACAGATCAGCCCCAGCATTTT. It is translated as CASSYPITDQPQHF.

The rearrangement uses TRBV10-2 and TRBJ1-5, with D unclear. The V end was cut by 4 bases, the J end by 6 bases, with 13 bases between. Per germline, CDR1 WSHSY and CDR2 SAAADI. This CDR3 has 14 residues. The CDR3 DNA sequence: TGCGCCAGCAGTGTCTCCGGGGTCGGTCAGCCCCAGCATTTT. Its protein product is CASSVSGVGQPQHF.

The gene calls are TRBV29-1 and TRBJ2-3, with D unclear. The CDR3 spans 13 residues. From germline, CDR1 is SQVTM and CDR2 ANQGSEA. V lost 5 bases, J lost 2 bases, and 11 bases lay in between. CDR3 loop: CSVRSATTDTQYF. The CDR3 DNA sequence: TGCAGCGTTCGGAGCGCGACCACAGATACGCAGTATTTT.

This chain connects TRBV6-1 to TRBJ2-3; 12 bases map to TRBD2. The CDR3 spans 18 residues. Germline V CDR1 and CDR2: MNHNS, SASEGT. V dropped 3 bases and J dropped 5; count of bases not matched to a gene: 12. The CDR3 sequence is CASSDLASGGAWQDTQYF. CDR3 nucleotides: TGTGCCAGCAGTGATCTGGCTAGCGGGGGGGCCTGGCAAGATACGCAGTATTTT.

This clone was seen more than once but under ten times. The chain couples TRBV6-1 to TRBJ1-1; D uncertain. The CDR3 length is 12 residues. V shed 6 bases and J shed 7 bases, with 12 bases lying between them. Germline loops: CDR1 MNHNS, CDR2 SASEGT. As DNA, the CDR3 is TGTGCCAGCAGGAAGGTAGGGTATGAAGCTTTCTTT. This codes for CASRKVGYEAFF.

The chain has TRBV6-1 and TRBJ1-1, with D possibly being TRBD1 (6 bases). CDR1 is MNHNS, CDR2 SASEGT, per germline. This CDR3 has 12 residues. Deletions cut 6 bases from V and 1 base from J, with 6 bases between. CDR3 in amino acids: CASRTGNTEAFF. The CDR3 DNA reads TGTGCCAGCAGGACAGGGAACACTGAAGCTTTCTTT.

This chain uses TRBV30 with TRBJ1-5; D uncertain. Trimming took 2 bases from V and 2 from J, leaving 13 bases between them. This CDR3 is 15 amino acids long. Germline values: CDR1 GTSNPN, CDR2 SVGIG (reference sequence). The CDR3 sequence: CAWSRAVSGNQPQHF. CDR3 DNA sequence: TGTGCCTGGAGTAGGGCTGTTAGCGGCAATCAGCCCCAGCATTTT.

This clone was found a few times. The chain recombines TRBV30 with TRBJ1-4, with a possible D match to TRBD1 (5 bases). The CDR3 is 13 amino acids. Germline V gives CDR1 GTSNPN, CDR2 SVGIG (reference sequence). V was trimmed by 1 base and J by 4 bases, leaving 7 bases between them. The CDR3 loop is CAWSAGNNEKLFF. CDR3 in DNA: TGTGCCTGGAGTGCAGGGAATAATGAAAAACTGTTTTTT.

The V call is TRBV18, the J call TRBJ2-4; D might be TRBD2 (6 bases). Germline V gene data show CDR1 as KGHSH and CDR2 as LQKENI. This CDR3 is 13 amino acids long. V lost 6 bases to trimming and J lost 8 bases, with 14 bases between them. Here the CDR3 DNA reads TGTGCCAGCTCTTCGGAGGGGAATGACATTCAGTACTTC. It is translated as CASSSEGNDIQYF.

The chain joins TRBV30 to TRBJ2-5, with 9 positions matching TRBD2. The length of the CDR3 is 18 residues. CDR1 and CDR2 from the germline V gene are GTSNPN and SVGIG (reference sequence). V shed 0 bases and J 3 bases; nucleotides not matched to a gene: 14. The CDR3 is CAWSVRRGGARREETQYF. In DNA, the CDR3 is TGTGCCTGGAGTGTAAGGCGCGGGGGGGCCCGTAGAGAAGAGACCCAGTACTTC. The variable domain in full, with the rest retrieved from reference TRBV30 and TRBJ2-5, is SQTIHQWPATLVQPVGSPLSLECTVEGTSNPNLYWYRQAAGRGLQLLFYSVGIGQISSEVPQNLSASRPQDRQFILSSKKLLLSDSGFYLCAWSVRRGGARREETQYFGPGTRLLVL.

Notes on this clone: At the DNA level, this CDR3 is encoded by other sequences in the same sample as well. The CDR3 region is CASSPGSTDTQYF. The CDR3 region has the DNA TGTGCCAGCTCACCAGGAAGCACAGATACGCAGTATTTT. The chain couples TRBV18 to TRBJ2-3; no firm D call. V shed 2 bases and J shed 0 bases, with 3 bases lying between them. CDR3 length: 13 residues. The germline CDR1 and CDR2 sequences are KGHSH and LQKENI.

This clone was detected once. The rearrangement links TRBV6-1 to TRBJ2-5; TRBD1 matches at 7 bases. The length of the CDR3 is 14 residues. Germline-derived CDR1 and CDR2 are MNHNS and SASEGT. V gave up 5 bases and J gave up 5 bases; unmatched junction bases: 8. CDR3 in amino acids: CASSLRQGLETQYF. CDR3 DNA sequence: TGTGCCAGCAGTCTAAGACAGGGTTTGGAGACCCAGTACTTC.

This chain links TRBV2 with TRBJ1-4, with D tentatively TRBD1 (5 bases). Deletions cut 6 bases from V and 3 bases from J, with 14 bases between. Germline CDR1 SNHLY, CDR2 FYNNEI. The CDR3 has 15 amino acids. CDR3 residues: CASRKPGRPNEKLFF. CDR3 nucleotides: TGTGCCAGCAGGAAACCGGGACGGCCTAATGAAAAACTGTTTTTT.

The chain links TRBV6-4 to TRBJ2-2; 8 bases fit TRBD2. Germline V CDR1 and CDR2: MRHNA, SNTAGT. CDR3 size: 16 residues. The J segment lost 2 bases and the V segment lost 3 bases, leaving 5 bases of the junction unmatched. The CDR3 DNA sequence: TGTGCCAGCAGTGAGAAGAGCGGGGGTAACACCGGGGAGCTGTTTTTT. It translates to CASSEKSGGNTGELFF.

The genes are TRBV15 and TRBJ1-1; the D is unclear. Germline values: CDR1 LNHNV, CDR2 YYDKDF (reference sequence). With 1 base removed from V and 1 base from J, the gap between germline ends came to 10 bases. This CDR3 has 15 residues. The CDR3 coding sequence is TGTGCCACCAGCAGAGGGGGTGCCGAGAACACTGAAGCTTTCTTT. The encoded protein is CATSRGGAENTEAFF.

This clone has just a few counts. The chain carries TRBV7-9 and TRBJ1-2, with a possible D match to TRBD1 (6 bases). Per germline, CDR1 SEHNR and CDR2 FQNEAQ (reference sequence). Trimming removed 2 bases from V and 4 bases from J, with 17 bases in between. The CDR3 consists of 16 residues. In nucleotides, the CDR3 is TGTGCCAGCAGCTTATCGGTTCTCAGGGGCTTCTATGGCTACACCTTC. Translation gives CASSLSVLRGFYGYTF.

This clone was detected only a few times. The genes are TRBV19 and TRBJ1-1, with D perhaps TRBD1 (6 bases). CDR3 length: 14 residues. V lost 5 bases to trimming and J lost 1 base, with 11 bases between them. CDR1 and CDR2 (germline): LNHDA, SQIVND (reference sequence). This chain's CDR3 is CASSAGGANTEAFF. The DNA for the CDR3 is TGTGCCAGTAGTGCTGGGGGGGCGAACACTGAAGCTTTCTTT.

The V gene is TRBV7-9, the J gene TRBJ1-1, with D maybe TRBD1 (6 bases). Trimming stripped 6 bases from V and 2 bases from J, with 13 bases between. This CDR3 comprises 14 residues. Germline V lookup: CDR1 SEHNR, CDR2 FQNEAQ (reference sequence). CDR3 DNA: TGTGCCAGCAGAACGACAGGTCCCAACACTGAAGCTTTCTTT. It codes for CASRTTGPNTEAFF. The full variable domain, completed using reference TRBV7-9 and TRBJ1-1, is DTGVSQNPRHKITKRGQNVTFRCDPISEHNRLYWYRQTLGQGPEFLTYFQNEAQLEKSRLLSDRFSAERPKGSFSTLEIQRTEQGDSAMYLCASRTTGPNTEAFFGQGTRLTVV.

The chain links TRBV25-1 to TRBJ1-6; the match to TRBD1 covers 7 bases. Germline V gene sequence: CDR1 MGHDK, CDR2 SYGVNS. This CDR3 has 14 residues. V lost 4 bases to trimming and J lost 6 bases; unmatched junction nucleotides: 3. The CDR3 region is CASSGTGGNSPLHF. CDR3 nucleotide sequence: TGTGCCAGCAGTGGGACAGGCGGTAATTCACCCCTCCACTTT.